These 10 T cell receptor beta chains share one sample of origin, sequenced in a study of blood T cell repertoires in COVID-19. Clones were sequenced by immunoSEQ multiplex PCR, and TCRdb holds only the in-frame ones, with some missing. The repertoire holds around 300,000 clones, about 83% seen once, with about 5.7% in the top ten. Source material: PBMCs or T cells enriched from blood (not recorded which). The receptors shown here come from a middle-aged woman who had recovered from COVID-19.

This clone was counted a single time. The CDR3 DNA reads as TGCAGCGTCCGCCGACTAGCGGGATTTCAAGGTAGCCCCACAGATACGCAGTATTTT. Translating gives CSVRRLAGFQGSPTDTQYF. V usage is TRBV29-1 and J usage is TRBJ2-3, with TRBD2 matching 11 bases. J lost 2 bases, V lost 6 bases, and 19 bases had no gene match. In germline, CDR1 is SQVTM, CDR2 ANQGSEA. The CDR3 totals 19 residues.

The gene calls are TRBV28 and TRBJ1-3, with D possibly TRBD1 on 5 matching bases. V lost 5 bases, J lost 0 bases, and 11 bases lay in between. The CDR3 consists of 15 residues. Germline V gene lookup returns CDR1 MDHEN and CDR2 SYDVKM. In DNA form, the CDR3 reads TGTGCCAGCAGTCCGGGGGGGAACTCTGGAAACACCATATATTTT. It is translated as CASSPGGNSGNTIYF.

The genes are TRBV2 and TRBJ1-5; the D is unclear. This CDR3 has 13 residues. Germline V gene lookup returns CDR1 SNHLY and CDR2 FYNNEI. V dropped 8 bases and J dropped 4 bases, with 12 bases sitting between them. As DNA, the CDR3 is TGTGCCAGCGGGCGGGGAGTTAATCAGCCCCAGCATTTT. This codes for CASGRGVNQPQHF. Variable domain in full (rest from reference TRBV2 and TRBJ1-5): EPEVTQTPSHQVTQMGQEVILRCVPISNHLYFYWYRQILGQKVEFLVSFYNNEISEKSEIFDDQFSVERPDGSNFTLKIRSTKLEDSAMYFCASGRGVNQPQHFGDGTRLSIL.

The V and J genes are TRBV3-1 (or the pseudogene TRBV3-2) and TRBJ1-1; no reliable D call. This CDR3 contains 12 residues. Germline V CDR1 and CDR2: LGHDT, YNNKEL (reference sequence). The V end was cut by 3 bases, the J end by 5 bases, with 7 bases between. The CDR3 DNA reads TGTGCCAGCAGCCAGAGTTGGACTGAAGCTTTCTTT. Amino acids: CASSQSWTEAFF.

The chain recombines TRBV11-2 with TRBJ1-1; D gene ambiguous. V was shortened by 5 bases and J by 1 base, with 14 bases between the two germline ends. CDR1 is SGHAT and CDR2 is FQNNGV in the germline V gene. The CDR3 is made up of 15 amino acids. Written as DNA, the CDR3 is TGTGCCAGCAGCGCACCGGGTGGTTCGAACACTGAAGCTTTCTTT. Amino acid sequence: CASSAPGGSNTEAFF.

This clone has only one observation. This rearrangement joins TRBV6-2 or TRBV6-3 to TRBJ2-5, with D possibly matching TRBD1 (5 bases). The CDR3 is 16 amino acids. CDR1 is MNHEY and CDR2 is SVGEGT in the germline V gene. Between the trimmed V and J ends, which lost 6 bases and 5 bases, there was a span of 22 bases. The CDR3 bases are TGTGCCAGCAGCCTCCCCGCAGGGCGGCTTGAGGAGACCCAGTACTTC. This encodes CASSLPAGRLEETQYF.

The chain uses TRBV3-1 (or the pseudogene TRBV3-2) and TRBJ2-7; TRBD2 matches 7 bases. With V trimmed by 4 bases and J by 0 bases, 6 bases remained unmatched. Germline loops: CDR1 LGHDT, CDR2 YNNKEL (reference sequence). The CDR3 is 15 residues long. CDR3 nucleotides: TGTGCCAGCAGCCGGTCAGGGAGGGCCTCCTACGAGCAGTACTTC. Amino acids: CASSRSGRASYEQYF.

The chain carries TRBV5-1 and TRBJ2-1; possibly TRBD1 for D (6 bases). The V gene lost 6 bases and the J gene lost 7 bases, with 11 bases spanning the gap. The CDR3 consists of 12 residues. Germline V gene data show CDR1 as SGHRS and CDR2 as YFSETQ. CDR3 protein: CASTQGGNEQFF. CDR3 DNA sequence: TGCGCCAGCACACAGGGTGGGAATGAGCAGTTCTTC.

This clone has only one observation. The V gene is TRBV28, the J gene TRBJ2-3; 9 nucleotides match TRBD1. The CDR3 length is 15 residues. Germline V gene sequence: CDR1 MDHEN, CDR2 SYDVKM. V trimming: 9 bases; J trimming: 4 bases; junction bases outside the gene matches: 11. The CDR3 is CASYLQGASSDTQYF. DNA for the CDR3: TGTGCCAGTTACCTACAGGGGGCGAGTTCAGATACGCAGTATTTT.

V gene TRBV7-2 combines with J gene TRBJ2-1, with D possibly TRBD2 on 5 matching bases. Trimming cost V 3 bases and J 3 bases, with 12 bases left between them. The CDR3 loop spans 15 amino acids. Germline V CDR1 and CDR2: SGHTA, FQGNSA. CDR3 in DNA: TGTGCCAGCAGCTTCCAGACTACAAACTACAATGAGCAGTTCTTC. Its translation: CASSFQTTNYNEQFF. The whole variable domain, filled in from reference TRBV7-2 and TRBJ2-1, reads GAGVSQSPSNKVTEKGKDVELRCDPISGHTALYWYRQSLGQGLEFLIYFQGNSAPDKSGLPSDRFSAERTGGSVSTLTIQRTQQEDSAVYLCASSFQTTNYNEQFFGPGTRLTVL.